Listed below are T cell receptor beta chains from one sample, sequenced in a study of T cell repertoires in cytomegalovirus infection. TCRdb reprocessed the reads via MiXCR and lists one record per CDR3 protein. The sample shows roughly 90,000 distinct CDR3 sequences, approximately 24% of them seen only once. No antigen is known for these receptors. The sequences come from CD8+ T cells from cultured PBMCs, collected from culture after CMV antigen stimulation. Receptor source: a human donor in good health (CMV status not recorded). Some clones in this sample may be carry-over from other donors' samples. CDR3s include the opening cysteine and the closing phenylalanine or tryptophan. D genes are given only for firm matches. The size of a clone is reported for some rows only, either as once, few or many, or as a class for expanded clones.

many	TRBV27	NA	TRBJ2-5	TGTGCCAGCAGTCCGTCACAGGGCCCCTTCTCGGAGACCCAGTACTTC	CASSPSQGPFSETQYF
NA	TRBV11-3	NA	TRBJ2-2	TGTGCCAGCAGCTTAGATCGGTCCGCTCGCGGGGAGCTGTTTTTT	CASSLDRSARGELFF
many	TRBV12-3/TRBV12-4	NA	TRBJ1-5	TGTGCCAGCAGTTCGCTAGGGATGGGGAGCAATCAGCCCCAGCATTTT	CASSSLGMGSNQPQHF
NA	TRBV29-1	TRBD1	TRBJ1-2	TGCAGCGTTGAAGCACCTTCTGCCGGGACAGGGTGGAGCTATGGCTACACCTTC	CSVEAPSAGTGWSYGYTF
NA	TRBV6-6	NA	TRBJ2-7	TGTGCCAGCAGTTACACCGACGGGAGCTCCTACGAGCAGTACTTC	CASSYTDGSSYEQYF
many	TRBV19	NA	TRBJ1-2	TGTGCCAGTAGTATAGGGTCAGGGGATGGCTACACCTTC	CASSIGSGDGYTF
NA	TRBV6-5	NA	TRBJ1-2	TGTGCCAGCAGTTCACAGTTCCGAGGAGATATCTATGGCTACACCTTC	CASSSQFRGDIYGYTF
few	TRBV5-4	NA	TRBJ2-2	TGTGCCAGCAGGTGGGACACCGGGGGTGTTGACACCGGGGAGCTGTTTTTT	CASRWDTGGVDTGELFF
many	TRBV7-8	TRBD1	TRBJ2-1	TGTGCCAGCAGCCCTCGACAGGGTACCTACAATGTGAATGAGCAGTTCTTC	CASSPRQGTYNVNEQFF
NA	TRBV30	NA	TRBJ2-3	TGTGCCTGGAGTGTACTGCGGGACCCAGATACGCAGTATTTT	CAWSVLRDPDTQYF
many	TRBV7-2	NA	TRBJ2-5	TGTGCCAGCAGCGCGGGACACCAAGAGACCCAGTACTTC	CASSAGHQETQYF
NA	TRBV19	NA	TRBJ2-2	TGTGCCAGTAGTATAGTGGGGGGGAACACCGGGGAGCTGTTTTTT	CASSIVGGNTGELFF
many	TRBV5-1	NA	TRBJ2-7	TGCGCCAGCAGCTTGGTCAGTACCGACTACGAGCAGTACTTC	CASSLVSTDYEQYF
few	TRBV6-2/TRBV6-3	NA	TRBJ2-2	TGTGCCAGCGATTCCCTCAGCGGGCTCGGGACCGGGGAGCTGTTTTTT	CASDSLSGLGTGELFF
many	TRBV7-2	NA	TRBJ2-7	TGTGCCAGCAGCCCATTCCGGGACAAATACGAGCAGTACTTC	CASSPFRDKYEQYF
many	TRBV30	NA	TRBJ2-7	TGTGCCTGGAGACCGGACGGGCCCGAGCAGTACTTC	CAWRPDGPEQYF
NA	TRBV28	TRBD1	TRBJ2-7	TGTGCCAGCAGTTTGGACCTTTCCGGGACAGCAACCTACGAGCAGTACTTC	CASSLDLSGTATYEQYF
many	TRBV7-9	TRBD2	TRBJ2-1	TGTGCCAGCAGCTTAGCTAGCGGGAGGGGTAATGAGCAGTTCTTC	CASSLASGRGNEQFF
NA	TRBV2	TRBD2	TRBJ2-1	TGTGCCAGCAGTGAATCCGGGACTAGCGGCTACAATGAGCAGTTCTTC	CASSESGTSGYNEQFF
NA	TRBV12-3/TRBV12-4	TRBD1	TRBJ2-4	TGTGCCAGCAGTTTTGGGACAGGAGGTATGCACATTCAGTACTTC	CASSFGTGGMHIQYF
NA	TRBV19	NA	TRBJ2-7	TGTGCCAGTAGTTCCGGACTGGGACACTACGAGCAGTACTTC	CASSSGLGHYEQYF
NA	TRBV12-3/TRBV12-4	NA	TRBJ1-5	TGTGCCAGCAGTTTAGAAGGGGGCAATCAGCCCCAGCATTTT	CASSLEGGNQPQHF
many	TRBV7-2	TRBD1	TRBJ2-3	TGTGCCAGCAGCTTAGAACAGGGGTATAGGTTCGGAGATACGCAGTATTTT	CASSLEQGYRFGDTQYF
NA	TRBV5-1	TRBD1	TRBJ1-2	TGCGCCAGCAGCAGGGACAGGGGGTTAGTCTATGGCTACACCTTC	CASSRDRGLVYGYTF
many	TRBV3-1	NA	TRBJ2-3	TGTGCCAGCAGCCTTTGGCAGTCTCTATCCGATACGCAGTATTTT	CASSLWQSLSDTQYF
NA	TRBV25-1	TRBD1	TRBJ2-7	TGTGCCAGCAGGGGACAGGTTAAGCACGAGCAGTACTTC	CASRGQVKHEQYF
many	TRBV7-8	TRBD1	TRBJ1-2	TGTGCCAGCAGCCCGGGGACAGGATGGTATGGCTACACCTTC	CASSPGTGWYGYTF
NA	TRBV6-5	TRBD2	TRBJ2-7	TGTGCCAGCAATTACGGTCCGACTAGCGACGAGCAGTACTTC	CASNYGPTSDEQYF
NA	TRBV27	TRBD1	TRBJ1-4	TGTGCCACCACCGGGACAGGGGAAGAAAAACTGTTTTTT	CATTGTGEEKLFF
few	TRBV11-3	TRBD1	TRBJ2-5	TGTGCCAGCAGCCTTACTTTGACAGGGGGCAAAGAGACCCAGTACTTC	CASSLTLTGGKETQYF
many	TRBV25-1	TRBD1	TRBJ2-6	TGTGCCAGCCCCCCGGGACAGGGGTTCGACTCTGGGGCCAACGTCCTGACTTTC	CASPPGQGFDSGANVLTF
NA	TRBV7-9	NA	TRBJ1-4	TGTGCCAGCAGACCGGACAGCATTAATGAAAAACTGTTTTTT	CASRPDSINEKLFF
few	TRBV28	TRBD1	TRBJ1-1	TGTGCCAGCAGTATACTGACAGGGTTTGCTGAAGCTTTCTTT	CASSILTGFAEAFF
NA	TRBV2	TRBD1	TRBJ1-1	TGTGCCAGCAGCGAGGGACAGGAAGGGGAGAACACTGAAGCTTTCTTT	CASSEGQEGENTEAFF
few	TRBV27	TRBD2	TRBJ2-7	TGTGCCAGCAGCCCCGGACTAGGGGAGGCCTACGAGCAGTACTTC	CASSPGLGEAYEQYF
few	TRBV12-3/TRBV12-4	NA	TRBJ2-1	TGTGCCAGCGGGACCGTTGAGCAGTTCTTC	CASGTVEQFF
many	TRBV12-3/TRBV12-4	TRBD2	TRBJ2-7	TGTGCCAGCGGAGGCCTAGCGGGGGGGCTTTCGGGCGAGCAGTACTTC	CASGGLAGGLSGEQYF
few	TRBV13	NA	TRBJ2-5	TGTGCCAGCAGCCTTGGTCCACAGGCCGAAGAGACCCAGTACTTC	CASSLGPQAEETQYF
many	TRBV7-2	NA	TRBJ2-7	TGTGCCAGCAGCTTAGGGAGGACTAACGAGCAGTACTTC	CASSLGRTNEQYF
NA	TRBV28	NA	TRBJ2-7	TGTGCCAGCAGTTCCCAGGGGTTATCCTACGAGCAGTACTTC	CASSSQGLSYEQYF
NA	TRBV7-6	NA	TRBJ2-5	TGTGTCAGCGCAACCAGCGGTCCGTACCAAGAGACCCAGTACTTC	CVSATSGPYQETQYF